The 23 T cell receptor beta chains reported below all come from one sample, sequenced in a study. TCRdb re-called the RT-PCR reads with MiXCR, one entry per CDR3 protein. The table shows around 700,000 distinct CDR3 sequences, with 13% to 15% occurring only once. Source material: memory CD4+ T cells from blood. All receptors come from a female donor in good health, serving as a healthy control.

This clonotype showed up just a few times. The CDR3 sequence: CASSEAPGGIQNIQYF. DNA of the CDR3: TGTGCCAGCAGTGAAGCGCCGGGAGGGATACAAAACATTCAGTACTTC. J is TRBJ2-4 and V is TRBV6-1; TRBD2 agrees at 8 bases. There are 16 residues in the CDR3. Looked up from germline, CDR1 is MNHNS and CDR2 is SASEGT. The V and J ends lost 0 bases and 5 bases, in that order; junction bases with no gene match: 6.

Here the CDR3 DNA reads TGTGCCAGCTCACCACAAGGGACAGCCCAAGAGACCCAGTACTTC. Translated, it gives CASSPQGTAQETQYF. The rearrangement uses TRBV18 and TRBJ2-5; 7 nucleotides match TRBD1. Losses at the gene ends were 1 base for V and 1 base for J; bases not matched to a gene: 3. The germline gives CDR1 KGHSH, CDR2 LQKENI. This CDR3 has 15 amino acids.

Concerning this clonotype itself: The junction differs from germline at one of its ends, possibly a read error. In DNA form, the CDR3 reads TGTGCCTGGAACTTCGGTTCCCAGACTATTATTGACACTAAAGCTTTCTTT. It is translated as CAWNFGSQTIIDTKAFF. The rearrangement joins TRBV30 to TRBJ1-1; D unclear. CDR1 and CDR2 (germline): GTSNPN, SVGIG (reference sequence). CDR3 length: 17 amino acids.

The chain employs TRBV5-5 and TRBJ1-1; unclear D gene. The V gene lost 0 bases and the J gene lost 0 bases, with 9 bases spanning the gap. The CDR3 contains 15 residues. Germline V gene sequence: CDR1 SGHKS, CDR2 YYEKEE (reference sequence). The CDR3 here is CASSLAQQMNTEAFF. CDR3 sequence (DNA): TGTGCCAGCAGCTTGGCGCAGCAGATGAACACTGAAGCTTTCTTT.

This clonotype has at least ten counts. The chain links TRBV20-1 to TRBJ2-7, with D possibly TRBD2 on 7 matching bases. Germline CDR1 reads DFQATT; CDR2 reads SNEGSKA (reference sequence). The germline V and J ends were trimmed by 5 bases and 3 bases, with 17 bases remaining between them. The CDR3 runs 14 residues. CDR3 loop: CSAPLERGGYEQYF. Written as DNA, the CDR3 is TGCAGTGCTCCACTAGAAAGGGGGGGCTACGAGCAGTACTTC.

The CDR3 region is CASSLNPARGVETQYF. CDR3 nucleotides: TGTGCCAGCAGTTTAAATCCGGCCAGGGGTGTTGAGACCCAGTACTTC. The chain carries TRBV28 and TRBJ2-5; tentative D call: TRBD1 (6 bases). Germline V CDR1 and CDR2: MDHEN, SYDVKM. Trimming took off 2 bases at V and 5 bases at J, with 18 bases between the two ends. This CDR3 has 16 residues.

The V call is TRBV7-9, the J call TRBJ1-1; D gene uncertain. The CDR3 runs 12 residues. V lost 2 bases and J lost 7, with 8 bases in between. Looked up from germline, CDR1 is SEHNR and CDR2 is FQNEAQ (reference sequence). The CDR3 DNA reads as TGTGCCAGCAGCTTAAACGGGTTTGAAGCTTTCTTT. This translates into CASSLNGFEAFF.

This clonotype was seen repeatedly, ten times or more. The chain couples TRBV20-1 to TRBJ2-1, with TRBD2 matching over 13 bases. V trimming: 6 bases; J trimming: 3 bases; junction bases outside the gene matches: 5. CDR1 is DFQATT and CDR2 is SNEGSKA in the germline V gene (reference sequence). The CDR3 has 15 residues. The CDR3 here is CSARTSGSYYNEQFF. Written as DNA, the CDR3 is TGCAGTGCCAGGACTAGCGGGAGTTACTACAATGAGCAGTTCTTC.

The chain links TRBV6-4 to TRBJ2-1; tentatively, D is TRBD1 or TRBD2 (5 bases each). Trimming left V 3 bases short and J 9 bases short, with 15 bases between. Germline V gene lookup returns CDR1 MRHNA and CDR2 SNTAGT. CDR3 size: 14 residues. For the CDR3, the DNA is TGTGCCAGCAGTGATACAGCGGACAATACTGAGCAGTTCTTC. Its translation is CASSDTADNTEQFF.

The table lists this clonotype with a count of one. The chain combines TRBV28 with TRBJ2-7, with 14 positions matching TRBD2. The CDR3 has 16 amino acids. Germline loops: CDR1 MDHEN, CDR2 SYDVKM. V was clipped by 9 bases and J by 9 bases; unmatched bases: 16. CDR3 in DNA: TGTGCCAGTTCGGGACTAGCGGGAGATCAGAAGGTCGGGCAGTACTTC. Translation gives CASSGLAGDQKVGQYF.

The chain uses TRBV20-1 and TRBJ1-4; the match to TRBD1 covers 9 bases. The CDR3 length is 15 residues. Germline loops: CDR1 DFQATT, CDR2 SNEGSKA (reference sequence). Trimming cost V 2 bases and J 5 bases; bases outside gene matches: 6. Here the CDR3 reads CSARLPGQGNEKLFF. In DNA, the CDR3 is TGCAGTGCTAGACTTCCGGGACAGGGAAATGAAAAACTGTTTTTT.

V usage is TRBV5-4 and J usage is TRBJ1-1, with 7 nucleotides matching TRBD1. Germline V gene sequence: CDR1 SGHNT, CDR2 YYREEE (reference sequence). This CDR3 contains 15 residues. V lost 3 bases, J lost 0 bases, and 5 bases stayed unmatched. DNA for the CDR3: TGTGCCAGCAGCTCCGGACAGGTGATGAACACTGAAGCTTTCTTT. Translating it yields CASSSGQVMNTEAFF.

The rearrangement links TRBV6-6 to TRBJ2-1, with no clear D. Germline CDR1 and CDR2: MNHNY and SVGAGI (reference sequence). Trimming cost V 5 bases and J 5 bases, with 22 bases left between them. The CDR3 extends over 17 amino acids. The CDR3: CASSPRVGAPSNNEQFF. DNA of the CDR3: TGTGCCAGCAGTCCTCGGGTGGGCGCCCCTTCTAACAATGAGCAGTTCTTC.

This clonotype came up a few times. This sequence joins TRBV9 and TRBJ1-1; a weak D match, TRBD1 (5 bases). The CDR3 extends over 14 amino acids. The germline V gene encodes CDR1 SGDLS and CDR2 YYNGEE. V lost 3 bases and J 3 bases, leaving 12 bases between the germline ends. CDR3 coding DNA: TGTGCCAGCAGCGAGGGAGGGGTACACACTGAAGCTTTCTTT. Its protein is CASSEGGVHTEAFF. Complete variable domain (other parts from reference TRBV9 and TRBJ1-1): DSGVTQTPKHLITATGQRVTLRCSPRSGDLSVYWYQQSLDQGLQFLIQYYNGEERAKGNILERFSAQQFPDLHSELNLSSLELGDSALYFCASSEGGVHTEAFFGQGTRLTVV.

This clonotype was counted only a few times. The rearrangement uses TRBV5-1 and TRBJ2-7, with 7 bases lining up with TRBD1. Losses at the gene ends were 6 bases for V and 6 bases for J; bases not matched to a gene: 9. This CDR3 comprises 13 residues. Per germline, CDR1 SGHRS and CDR2 YFSETQ. As DNA, the CDR3 is TGCGCCAGCACCGAGATACAGGGGTCCGAGCAGTACTTC. Amino acid sequence: CASTEIQGSEQYF.

The chain carries TRBV5-6 and TRBJ2-5, with D maybe TRBD1 (6 bases). The germline V gene has CDR1 SGHDT and CDR2 YYEEEE. Trimming left V 4 bases short and J 3 bases short, with 13 bases between. The CDR3 is made up of 14 amino acids. The CDR3 nucleotides are TGTGCCAGCAGCCCGACGGGACAAGAAGAGACCCAGTACTTC. Amino acids: CASSPTGQEETQYF.

This clonotype was detected only a few times. This rearrangement joins TRBV11-2 to TRBJ2-1, with TRBD2 matching over 14 bases. The germline CDR1 and CDR2 sequences are SGHAT and FQNNGV. J gave up 12 bases and V 3 bases, and 4 bases lay outside the gene matches. The CDR3 extends over 14 amino acids. The CDR3 is CASSFGLAGGGQFF. The CDR3 DNA follows: TGTGCCAGCAGCTTTGGACTAGCGGGAGGAGGGCAGTTCTTC.

This clonotype was seen more than once but under ten times. The chain carries TRBV7-2 and TRBJ2-1, with 9 positions matching TRBD2. The CDR3 covers 16 residues. Looked up from germline, CDR1 is SGHTA and CDR2 is FQGNSA. Unmatched junction bases numbered 12, after V lost 3 bases and J lost 9 bases. DNA for the CDR3: TGTGCCAGCAGCTTCAGAGGAAAAGCGGGAGGCGGTGAGCAGTTCTTC. It is translated as CASSFRGKAGGGEQFF.

This chain uses TRBV29-1 with TRBJ1-6, with a weak D call TRBD1 (5 bases). This CDR3 has 14 residues. V was clipped by 6 bases and J by 7 bases, with 16 bases between them. Per germline, CDR1 SQVTM and CDR2 ANQGSEA. The CDR3 bases are TGCAGCGTCGCCACGGGGGGTGGAAATTCACCCCTCCACTTT. Residues: CSVATGGGNSPLHF.

This clonotype was recorded at least ten times. The gene calls are TRBV3-1 and TRBJ2-7; D ambiguous. The V and J ends lost 6 bases and 3 bases respectively, with 9 bases between them. This CDR3 contains 12 residues. Germline loops: CDR1 LGHDT, CDR2 YNNKEL (reference sequence). In nucleotides, the CDR3 is TGTGCCAGCAGACCTACAAGCTACGAGCAGTACTTC. It codes for CASRPTSYEQYF.

This clonotype has just a few counts. This chain connects TRBV7-2 to TRBJ2-7; D not resolved. Trimming took 4 bases from V and 3 from J, leaving 10 bases between them. The CDR3 sequence is 13 residues long. CDR1 SGHTA and CDR2 FQGNSA come from the germline V gene. As DNA, the CDR3 is TGTGCCAGCAGCTCCCGGCAGGTCTACGAGCAGTACTTC. This codes for CASSSRQVYEQYF.

This clonotype was seen ten or more times. The chain couples TRBV6-5 to TRBJ2-7; no reliable D call. V was cut by 6 bases and J by 6 bases, with 18 bases left in between. Germline V gene data show CDR1 as MNHEY and CDR2 as SVGAGI. CDR3 length equals 14 residues. For the CDR3, the DNA is TGTGCCAGCAGCTTGGAGTCTGTCCACAGCGAGCAGTACTTC. Translation: CASSLESVHSEQYF.

This clonotype has a count of ten or more. The gene calls are TRBV5-1 and TRBJ2-7; TRBD1 matches 8 bases. V gave up 0 bases and J gave up 1 base; unmatched junction bases: 3. CDR1 SGHRS and CDR2 YFSETQ come from the germline V gene. The CDR3 runs to 15 residues. The CDR3 is CASSLGGQGSYEQYF. In DNA form, the CDR3 reads TGCGCCAGCAGCTTGGGCGGACAGGGTTCCTACGAGCAGTACTTC. Full variable domain (rest looked up from reference TRBV5-1 and TRBJ2-7): KAGVTQTPRYLIKTRGQQVTLSCSPISGHRSVSWYQQTPGQGLQFLFEYFSETQRNKGNFPGRFSGRQFSNSRSEMNVSTLELGDSALYLCASSLGGQGSYEQYFGPGTRLTVT.